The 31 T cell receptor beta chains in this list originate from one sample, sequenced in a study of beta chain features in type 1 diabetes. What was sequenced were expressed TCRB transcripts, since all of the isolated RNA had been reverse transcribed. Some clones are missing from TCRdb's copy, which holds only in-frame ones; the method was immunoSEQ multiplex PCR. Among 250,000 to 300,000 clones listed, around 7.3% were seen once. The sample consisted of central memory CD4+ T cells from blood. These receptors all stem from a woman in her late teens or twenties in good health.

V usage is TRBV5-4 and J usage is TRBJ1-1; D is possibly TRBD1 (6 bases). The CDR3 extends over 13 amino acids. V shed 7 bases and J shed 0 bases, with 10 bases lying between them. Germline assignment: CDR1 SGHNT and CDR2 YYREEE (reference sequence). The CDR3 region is CASAGAVNTEAFF. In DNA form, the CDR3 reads TGTGCCAGCGCGGGGGCTGTGAACACTGAAGCTTTCTTT.

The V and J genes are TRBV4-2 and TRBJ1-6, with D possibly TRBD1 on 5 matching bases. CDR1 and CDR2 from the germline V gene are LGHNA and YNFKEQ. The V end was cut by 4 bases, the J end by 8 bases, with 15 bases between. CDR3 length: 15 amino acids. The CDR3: CASSLGVQGDSPLHF. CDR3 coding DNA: TGTGCCAGCAGCCTAGGGGTTCAGGGCGATTCACCCCTCCACTTT.

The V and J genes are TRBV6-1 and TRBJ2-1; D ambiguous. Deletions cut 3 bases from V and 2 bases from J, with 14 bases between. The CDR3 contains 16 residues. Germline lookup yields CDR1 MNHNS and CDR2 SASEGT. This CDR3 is CASSDPSLFPYNEQFF. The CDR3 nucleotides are TGTGCCAGCAGTGATCCCTCCCTCTTCCCCTACAATGAGCAGTTCTTC.

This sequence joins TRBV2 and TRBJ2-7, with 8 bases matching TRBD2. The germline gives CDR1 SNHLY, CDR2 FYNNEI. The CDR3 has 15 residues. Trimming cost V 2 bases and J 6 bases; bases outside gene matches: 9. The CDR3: CASSEYGTSSPEQYV. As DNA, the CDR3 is TGTGCCAGCAGTGAATACGGGACTAGTTCGCCCGAGCAGTACGTC.

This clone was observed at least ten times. The CDR3 loop is CASSLQSGRRTDTQYF. For the CDR3, the DNA is TGTGCCAGCAGCTTACAAAGCGGGAGACGCACAGATACGCAGTATTTT. The chain employs TRBV5-4 and TRBJ2-3, with 8 bases fitting TRBD2. The CDR3 spans 16 residues. Trimming removed 2 bases from V and 1 base from J; junction bases left unmatched: 6. Germline V gives CDR1 SGHNT, CDR2 YYREEE (reference sequence).

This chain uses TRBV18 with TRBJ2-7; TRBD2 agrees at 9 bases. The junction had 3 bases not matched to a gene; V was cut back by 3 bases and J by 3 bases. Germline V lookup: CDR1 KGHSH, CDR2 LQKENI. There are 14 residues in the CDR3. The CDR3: CASSPASGDYEQYF. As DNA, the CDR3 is TGTGCCAGCTCACCGGCTAGCGGGGACTACGAGCAGTACTTC. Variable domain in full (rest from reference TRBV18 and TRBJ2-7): NAGVMQNPRHLVRRRGQEARLRCSPMKGHSHVYWYRQLPEEGLKFMVYLQKENIIDESGMPKERFSAEFPKEGPSILRIQQVVRGDSAAYFCASSPASGDYEQYFGPGTRLTVT.

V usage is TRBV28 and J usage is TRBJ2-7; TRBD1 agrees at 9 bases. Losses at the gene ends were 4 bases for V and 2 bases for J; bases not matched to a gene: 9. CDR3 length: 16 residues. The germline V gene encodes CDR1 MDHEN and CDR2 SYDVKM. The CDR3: CASSSPGQGRPYEQYF. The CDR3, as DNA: TGTGCCAGCAGTTCACCGGGACAGGGCCGCCCCTACGAGCAGTACTTC.

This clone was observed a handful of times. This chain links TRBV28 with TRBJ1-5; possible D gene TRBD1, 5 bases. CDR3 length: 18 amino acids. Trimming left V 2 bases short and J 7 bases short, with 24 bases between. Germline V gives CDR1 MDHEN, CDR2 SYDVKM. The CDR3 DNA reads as TGTGCCAGCAGTTTACCGGCCGGGGCCCGGGACCTACCCCAGCCCCAGCATTTT. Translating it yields CASSLPAGARDLPQPQHF.

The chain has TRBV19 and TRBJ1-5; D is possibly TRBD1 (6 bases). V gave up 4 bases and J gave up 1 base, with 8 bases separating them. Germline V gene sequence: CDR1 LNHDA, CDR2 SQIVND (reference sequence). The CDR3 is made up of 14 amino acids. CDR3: CASSTGQSNQPQHF. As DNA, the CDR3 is TGTGCCAGTAGTACCGGACAGAGCAATCAGCCCCAGCATTTT.

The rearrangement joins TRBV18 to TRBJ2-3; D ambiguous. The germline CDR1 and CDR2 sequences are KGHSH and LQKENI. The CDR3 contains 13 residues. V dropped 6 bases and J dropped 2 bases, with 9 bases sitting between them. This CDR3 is CASSHEATDTQYF. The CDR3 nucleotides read TGTGCCAGCTCTCACGAAGCCACAGATACGCAGTATTTT.

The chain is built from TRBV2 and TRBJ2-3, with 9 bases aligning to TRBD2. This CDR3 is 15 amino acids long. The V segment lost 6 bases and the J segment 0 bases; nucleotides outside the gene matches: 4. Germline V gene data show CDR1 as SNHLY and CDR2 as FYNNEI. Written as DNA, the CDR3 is TGTGCCAGCAGGAGACTAGCGGCTAGCACAGATACGCAGTATTTT. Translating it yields CASRRLAASTDTQYF.

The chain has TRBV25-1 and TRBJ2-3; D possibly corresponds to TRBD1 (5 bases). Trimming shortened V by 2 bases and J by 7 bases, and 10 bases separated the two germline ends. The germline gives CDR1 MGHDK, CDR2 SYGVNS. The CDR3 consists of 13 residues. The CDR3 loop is CASSEAGPHTQYF. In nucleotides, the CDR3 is TGTGCCAGCAGTGAAGCAGGGCCCCATACGCAGTATTTT.

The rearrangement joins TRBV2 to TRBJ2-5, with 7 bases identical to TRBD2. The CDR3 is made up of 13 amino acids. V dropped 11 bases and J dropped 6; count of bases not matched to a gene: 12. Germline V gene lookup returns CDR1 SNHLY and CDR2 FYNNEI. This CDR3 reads CAGGEGGGKTQYF. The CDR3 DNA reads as TGTGCCGGTGGGGAGGGAGGAGGAAAGACCCAGTACTTC.

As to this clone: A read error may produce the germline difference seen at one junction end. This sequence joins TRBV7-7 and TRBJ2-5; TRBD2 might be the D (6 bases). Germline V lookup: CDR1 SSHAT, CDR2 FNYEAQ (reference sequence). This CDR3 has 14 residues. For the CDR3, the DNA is TGTGCTAGCAGCTTAGTTCCCGGAGGGGAGACCCAGTACTTC. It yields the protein CASSLVPGGETQYF. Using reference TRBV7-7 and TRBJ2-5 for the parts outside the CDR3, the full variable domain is GAGVSQSPRYKVTKRGQDVTLRCDPISSHATLYWYQQALGQGPEFLTYFNYEAQPDKSGLPSDRFSAERPEGSISTLTIQRTEQRDSAMYRCASSLVPGGETQYFGPGTRLLVL.

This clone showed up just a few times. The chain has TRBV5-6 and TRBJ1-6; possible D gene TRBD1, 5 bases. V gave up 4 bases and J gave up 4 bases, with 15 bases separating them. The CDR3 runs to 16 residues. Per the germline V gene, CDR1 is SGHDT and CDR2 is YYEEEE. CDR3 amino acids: CASSPQDRGYNSPLHF. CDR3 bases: TGTGCCAGCAGCCCACAGGACCGCGGATATAATTCACCCCTCCACTTT.

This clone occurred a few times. The CDR3 spells CATTGRTGEYEQYV. CDR3 sequence (DNA): TGTGCCACTACGGGCAGGACAGGGGAATACGAGCAGTACGTC. This sequence joins TRBV28 and TRBJ2-7; 9 positions match TRBD1. Germline trimming cut 10 bases from V and 4 bases from J; bases unmatched to any gene: 11. CDR1 MDHEN and CDR2 SYDVKM come from the germline V gene. CDR3 length equals 14 residues.

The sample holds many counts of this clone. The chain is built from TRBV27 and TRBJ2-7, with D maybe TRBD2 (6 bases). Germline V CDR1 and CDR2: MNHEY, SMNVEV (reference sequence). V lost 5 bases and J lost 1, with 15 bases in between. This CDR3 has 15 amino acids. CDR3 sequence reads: CASSPAEGISYEQYF. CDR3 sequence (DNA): TGTGCCAGCAGTCCCGCGGAGGGTATATCCTACGAGCAGTACTTC.

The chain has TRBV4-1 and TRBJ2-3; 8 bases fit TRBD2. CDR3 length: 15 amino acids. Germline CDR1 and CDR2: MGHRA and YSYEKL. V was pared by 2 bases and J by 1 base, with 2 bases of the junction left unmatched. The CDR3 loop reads CASSQLGLGTDTQYF. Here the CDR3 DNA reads TGCGCCAGCAGCCAACTGGGACTAGGCACAGATACGCAGTATTTT.

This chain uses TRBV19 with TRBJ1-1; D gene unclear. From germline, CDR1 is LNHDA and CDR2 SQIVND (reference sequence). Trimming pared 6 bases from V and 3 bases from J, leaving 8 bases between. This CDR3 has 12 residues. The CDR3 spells CASRDGYTEAFF. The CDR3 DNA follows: TGTGCCAGTAGGGACGGTTACACTGAAGCTTTCTTT.

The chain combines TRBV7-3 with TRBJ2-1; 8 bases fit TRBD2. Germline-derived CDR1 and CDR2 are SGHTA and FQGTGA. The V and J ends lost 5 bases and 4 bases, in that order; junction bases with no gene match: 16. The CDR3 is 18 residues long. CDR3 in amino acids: CASSPELGGTRGYNEQFF. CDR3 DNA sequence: TGTGCCAGCAGCCCCGAATTGGGCGGGACTAGAGGTTACAATGAGCAGTTCTTC. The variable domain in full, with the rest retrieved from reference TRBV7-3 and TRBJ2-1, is GAGVSQTPSNKVTEKGKYVELRCDPISGHTALYWYRQSLGQGPEFLIYFQGTGAADDSGLPNDRFFAVRPEGSVSTLKIQRTERGDSAVYLCASSPELGGTRGYNEQFFGPGTRLTVL.

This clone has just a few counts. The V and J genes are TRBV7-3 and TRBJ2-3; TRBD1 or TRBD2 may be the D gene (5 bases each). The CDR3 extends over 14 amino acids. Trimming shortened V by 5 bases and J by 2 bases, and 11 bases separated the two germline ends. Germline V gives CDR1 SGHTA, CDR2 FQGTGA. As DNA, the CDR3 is TGTGCCAGCAGCCGAGGGACCTACACAGATACGCAGTATTTT. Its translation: CASSRGTYTDTQYF.

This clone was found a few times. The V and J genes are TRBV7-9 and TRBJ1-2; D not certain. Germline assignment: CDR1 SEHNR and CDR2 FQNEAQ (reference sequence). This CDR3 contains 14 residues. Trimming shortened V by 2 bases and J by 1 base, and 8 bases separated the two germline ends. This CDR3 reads CASSLTAINYGYTF. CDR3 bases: TGTGCCAGCAGCTTAACGGCGATTAACTATGGCTACACCTTC.

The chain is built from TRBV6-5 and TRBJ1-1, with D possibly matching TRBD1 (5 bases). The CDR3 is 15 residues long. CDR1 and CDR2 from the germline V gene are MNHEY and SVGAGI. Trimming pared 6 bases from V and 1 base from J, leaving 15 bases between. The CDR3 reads CASRPGGRRNTEAFF. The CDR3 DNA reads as TGTGCCAGCAGGCCCGGGGGTAGACGGAACACTGAAGCTTTCTTT.

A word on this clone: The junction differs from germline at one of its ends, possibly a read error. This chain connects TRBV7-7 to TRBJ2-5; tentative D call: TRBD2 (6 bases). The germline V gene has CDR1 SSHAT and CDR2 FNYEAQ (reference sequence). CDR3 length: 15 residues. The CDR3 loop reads CASSLGSGSQETQYF. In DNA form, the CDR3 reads TGTGCTAGCAGCTTAGGTAGCGGCTCACAAGAGACCCAGTACTTC.

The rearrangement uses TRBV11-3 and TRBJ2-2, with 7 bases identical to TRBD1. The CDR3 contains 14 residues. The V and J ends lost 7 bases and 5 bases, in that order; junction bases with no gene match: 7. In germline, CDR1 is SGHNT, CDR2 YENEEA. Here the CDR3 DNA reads TGTGCCAGCACCGGAACCAGGGGGACCGGGGAGCTGTTTTTT. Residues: CASTGTRGTGELFF. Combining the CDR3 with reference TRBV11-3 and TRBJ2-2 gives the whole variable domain EAGVVQSPRYKIIEKKQPVAFWCNPISGHNTLYWYLQNLGQGPELLIRYENEEAVDDSQLPKDRFSAERLKGVDSTLKIQPAELGDSAVYLCASTGTRGTGELFFGEGSRLTVL.

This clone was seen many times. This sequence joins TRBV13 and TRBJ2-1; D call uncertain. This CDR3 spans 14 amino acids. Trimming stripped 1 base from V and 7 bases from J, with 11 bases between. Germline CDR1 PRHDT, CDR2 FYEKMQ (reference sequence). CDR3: CASSLVVMGNEQFF. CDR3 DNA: TGTGCCAGCAGCTTAGTAGTAATGGGAAATGAGCAGTTCTTC. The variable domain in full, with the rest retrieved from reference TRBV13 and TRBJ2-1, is AAGVIQSPRHLIKEKRETATLKCYPIPRHDTVYWYQQGPGQDPQFLISFYEKMQSDKGSIPDRFSAQQFSDYHSELNMSSLELGDSALYFCASSLVVMGNEQFFGPGTRLTVL.

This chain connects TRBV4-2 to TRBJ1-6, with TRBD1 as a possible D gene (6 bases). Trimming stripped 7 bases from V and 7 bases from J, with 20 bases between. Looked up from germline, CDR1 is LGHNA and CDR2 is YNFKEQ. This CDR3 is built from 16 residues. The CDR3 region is CASTSRDTTQNSPLHF. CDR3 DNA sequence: TGTGCCAGCACCTCCCGGGACACCACGCAGAATTCACCCCTCCACTTT.

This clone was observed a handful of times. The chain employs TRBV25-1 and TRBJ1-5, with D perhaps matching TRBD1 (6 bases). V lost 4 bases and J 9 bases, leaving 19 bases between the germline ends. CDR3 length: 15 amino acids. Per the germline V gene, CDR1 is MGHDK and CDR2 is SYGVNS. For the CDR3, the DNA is TGTGCCAGCAGTGGGGGGCCCCAGAGATTGGGGCCCCAGCATTTT. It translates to CASSGGPQRLGPQHF. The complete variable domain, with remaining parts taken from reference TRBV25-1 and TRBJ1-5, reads EADIYQTPRYLVIGTGKKITLECSQTMGHDKMYWYQQDPGMELHLIHYSYGVNSTEKGDLSSESTVSRIRTEHFPLTLESARPSHTSQYLCASSGGPQRLGPQHFGDGTRLSIL.

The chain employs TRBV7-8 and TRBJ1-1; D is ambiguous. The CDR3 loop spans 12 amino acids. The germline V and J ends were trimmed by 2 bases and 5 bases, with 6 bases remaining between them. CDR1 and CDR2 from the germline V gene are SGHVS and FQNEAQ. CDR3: CASSLMRTEAFF. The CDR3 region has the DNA TGTGCCAGCAGCTTAATGAGGACTGAAGCTTTCTTT.

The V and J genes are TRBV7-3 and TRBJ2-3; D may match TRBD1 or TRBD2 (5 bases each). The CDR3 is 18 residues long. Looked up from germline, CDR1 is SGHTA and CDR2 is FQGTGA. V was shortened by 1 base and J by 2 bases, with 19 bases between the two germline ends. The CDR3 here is CASSLRAGTPGNTDTQYF. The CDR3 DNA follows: TGTGCCAGCAGCTTAAGAGCCGGGACCCCGGGAAACACAGATACGCAGTATTTT.

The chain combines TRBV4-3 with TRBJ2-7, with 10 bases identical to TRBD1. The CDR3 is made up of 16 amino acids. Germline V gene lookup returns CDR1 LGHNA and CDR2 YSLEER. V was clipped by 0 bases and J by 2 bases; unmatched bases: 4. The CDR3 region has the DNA TGCGCCAGCAGCCAAGACTGGACAGGGGGACCCTACGAGCAGTACTTC. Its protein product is CASSQDWTGGPYEQYF.